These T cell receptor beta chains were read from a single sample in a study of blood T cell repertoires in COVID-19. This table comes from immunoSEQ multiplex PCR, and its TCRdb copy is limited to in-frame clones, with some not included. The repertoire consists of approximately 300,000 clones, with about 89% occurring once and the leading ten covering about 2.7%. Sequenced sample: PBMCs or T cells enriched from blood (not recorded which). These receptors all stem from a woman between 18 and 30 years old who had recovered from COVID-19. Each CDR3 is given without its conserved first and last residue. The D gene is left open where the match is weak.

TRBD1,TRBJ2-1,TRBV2,ASSEGDRGLNEQF
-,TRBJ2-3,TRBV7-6,ASRSSVTDTQY
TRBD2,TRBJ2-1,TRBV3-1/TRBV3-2,ASSHLAEYNEQF
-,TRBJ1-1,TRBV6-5,ASSTRRVEAEAF
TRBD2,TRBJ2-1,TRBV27,ASSSLYTSGRSNEQF
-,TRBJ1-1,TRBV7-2,ASSLRGGTEAF
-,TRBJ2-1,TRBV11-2,ASSLNRGGASYNEQF
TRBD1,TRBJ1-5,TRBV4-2,ASSDWDSKYSNQPQH
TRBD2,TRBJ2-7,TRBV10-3,ATLTLGTSGSGPEQY
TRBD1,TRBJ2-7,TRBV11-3,ASSTTGQGLYEQY
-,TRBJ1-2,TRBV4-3,ASSQDSRIYGYT
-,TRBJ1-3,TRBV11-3,ASSLITGSSGNTIY
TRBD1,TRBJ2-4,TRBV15,ATSTGDRVLG
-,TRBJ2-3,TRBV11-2,ASSPNPTDTQY
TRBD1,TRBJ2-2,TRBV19,ASSTGTGGRELF
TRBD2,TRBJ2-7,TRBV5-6,ASSLVASGGSYEQY
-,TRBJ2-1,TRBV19,ASSGGFKYNEQF
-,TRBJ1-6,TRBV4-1,ASSLTGAEGSPLH
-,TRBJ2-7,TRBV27,ASSSLPWSGEQY
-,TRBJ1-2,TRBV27,ASSLGGSSGYT
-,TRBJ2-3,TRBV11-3,ASSTRTARGTDTQY
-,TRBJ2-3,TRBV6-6,ASSRFSGHSTDTQY
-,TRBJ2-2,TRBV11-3,ASSLPSGNTGELF
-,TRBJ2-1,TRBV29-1,SGELNNEQF
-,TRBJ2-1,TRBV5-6,ASSFDTGSSYNEQF
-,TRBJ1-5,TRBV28,ASTLRRALSNQPQH